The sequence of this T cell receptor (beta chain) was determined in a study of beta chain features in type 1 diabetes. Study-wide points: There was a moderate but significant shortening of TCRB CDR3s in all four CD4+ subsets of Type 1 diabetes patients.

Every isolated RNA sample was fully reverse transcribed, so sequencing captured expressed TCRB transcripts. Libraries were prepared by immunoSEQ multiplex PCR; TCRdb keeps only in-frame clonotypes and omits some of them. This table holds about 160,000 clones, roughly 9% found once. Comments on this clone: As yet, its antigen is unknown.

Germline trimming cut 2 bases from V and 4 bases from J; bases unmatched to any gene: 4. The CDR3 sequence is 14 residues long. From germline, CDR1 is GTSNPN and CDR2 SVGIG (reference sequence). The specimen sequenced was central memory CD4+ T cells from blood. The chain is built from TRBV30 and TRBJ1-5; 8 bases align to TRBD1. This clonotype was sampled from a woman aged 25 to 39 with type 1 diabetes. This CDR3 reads CAWSTRTGNQPQHF. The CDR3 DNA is TGTGCCTGGAGTACTCGGACAGGGAATCAGCCCCAGCATTTT.